Described below is a single T cell receptor (beta chain) sequence and its context. The source of the sample is a study of PD-L1 blockade in urothelial cancer. About the research overall: Bladder-origin urothelial cancer in males covered about 90% of the roughly 30 patients. At 3 weeks after treatment start (second dose) and again at 6 weeks, blood was analyzed.

Time point specified: pretreatment peripheral blood. Libraries were prepared by immunoSEQ multiplex PCR; TCRdb keeps only in-frame clonotypes and omits some of them. The table lists 40,000 or so clones, roughly 80% of them singletons. The TCR comes from a man in his 60s with urothelial cancer. The sequences come from PBMCs, collected around atezolizumab (anti-PD-L1) treatment.

CDR3 amino acids: CASSVAGGQDGDTQYF. DNA for the CDR3: TGTGCCAGCAGCGTAGCAGGAGGTCAGGATGGCGATACGCAGTATTTT. V usage is TRBV9 and J usage is TRBJ2-3, with D perhaps matching TRBD2 (5 bases). Germline V gene data show CDR1 as SGDLS and CDR2 as YYNGEE. The CDR3 totals 16 residues. V was cut by 0 bases and J by 6 bases, with 17 bases left in between.